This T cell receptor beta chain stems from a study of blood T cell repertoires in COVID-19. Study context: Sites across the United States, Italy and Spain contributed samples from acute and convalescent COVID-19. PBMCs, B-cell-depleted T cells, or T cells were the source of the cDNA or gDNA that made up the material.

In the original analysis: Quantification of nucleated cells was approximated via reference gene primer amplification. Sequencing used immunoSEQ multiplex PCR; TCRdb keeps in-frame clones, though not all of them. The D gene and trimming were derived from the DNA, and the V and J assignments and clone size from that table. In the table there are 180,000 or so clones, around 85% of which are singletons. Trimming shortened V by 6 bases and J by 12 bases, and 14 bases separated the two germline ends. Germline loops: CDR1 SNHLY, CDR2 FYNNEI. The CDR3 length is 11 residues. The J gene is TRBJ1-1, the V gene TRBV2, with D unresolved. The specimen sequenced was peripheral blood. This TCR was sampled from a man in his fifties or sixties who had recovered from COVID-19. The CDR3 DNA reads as TGTGCCAGCAGCCCGCTGGAGAGTCCTTTCTTT. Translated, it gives CASSPLESPFF.